Below are 28 T cell receptor beta chains sequenced from a single sample in a study of blood T cell repertoires in COVID-19. Clones were sequenced by immunoSEQ multiplex PCR, and TCRdb holds only the in-frame ones, with some missing. The profile shows roughly 70,000 clones, around 80% of them singletons. The specimen was peripheral blood. The receptors come from a woman of 80 years or more with active or convalescent COVID-19.

This chain links TRBV19 with TRBJ2-5, with D possibly being TRBD2 (6 bases). The V gene's germline CDR1 is LNHDA and CDR2 SQIVND (reference sequence). The CDR3 is made up of 17 amino acids. The ends were cut back, 1 base at V and 2 bases at J, with 17 bases in the middle. In DNA, the CDR3 is TGTGCCAGTAGTATAGGACTCCGGCGGGACTTTCAAGAGACCCAGTACTTC. It encodes CASSIGLRRDFQETQYF. The full variable domain, completed using reference TRBV19 and TRBJ2-5, is DGGITQSPKYLFRKEGQNVTLSCEQNLNHDAMYWYRQDPGQGLRLIYYSQIVNDFQKGDIAEGYSVSREKKESFPLTVTSAQKNPTAFYLCASSIGLRRDFQETQYFGPGTRLLVL.

The chain uses TRBV25-1 and TRBJ2-2; tentative D call: TRBD1 (6 bases). Per germline, CDR1 MGHDK and CDR2 SYGVNS. The germline V and J ends were trimmed by 7 bases and 1 base, with 13 bases remaining between them. The length of the CDR3 is 15 residues. CDR3 nucleotide sequence: TGTGCCAGCATCAGGCCGACAGGGAACACCGGGGAGCTGTTTTTT. It is translated as CASIRPTGNTGELFF.

V usage is TRBV25-1 and J usage is TRBJ2-3, with TRBD1 matching 9 bases. V trimming: 8 bases; J trimming: 7 bases; junction bases outside the gene matches: 13. Per the germline V gene, CDR1 is MGHDK and CDR2 is SYGVNS. The CDR3 is made up of 15 amino acids. The CDR3 here is CASWGQGGFRHTQYF. CDR3 in DNA: TGTGCCAGCTGGGGACAGGGAGGGTTTCGGCATACGCAGTATTTT.

The V and J genes are TRBV6-2 or TRBV6-3 and TRBJ1-1, with no clear D. V gave up 1 base and J gave up 1 base, with 10 bases separating them. The germline V gene encodes CDR1 MNHEY and CDR2 SVGEGT. The CDR3 contains 15 residues. In DNA form, the CDR3 reads TGTGCCAGCAGTTACTTGAACCCCAGGAACACTGAAGCTTTCTTT. This codes for CASSYLNPRNTEAFF.

The J gene is TRBJ1-4, the V gene TRBV6-4, with D unclear. The V gene lost 4 bases and the J gene lost 7 bases, with 16 bases spanning the gap. Germline assignment: CDR1 MRHNA and CDR2 SNTAGT. This CDR3 has 15 amino acids. The DNA for the CDR3 is TGTGCCAGCAGTGCCCCCCCACGGGTCGGTGAAAAACTGTTTTTT. Translation: CASSAPPRVGEKLFF.

The genes are TRBV6-5 and TRBJ2-2; a weak D match, TRBD1 (6 bases). V lost 6 bases and J 2 bases, leaving 13 bases between the germline ends. The CDR3 spans 15 residues. The germline gives CDR1 MNHEY, CDR2 SVGAGI. The CDR3 DNA reads as TGTGCCAGCAGCACAGGGTATACAAACACCGGGGAGCTGTTTTTT. Translation gives CASSTGYTNTGELFF.

This clone was detected once. The chain joins TRBV6-5 to TRBJ2-3, with TRBD2 as a possible D gene (6 bases). Germline lookup yields CDR1 MNHEY and CDR2 SVGAGI. CDR3 length: 15 residues. V was cut by 0 bases and J by 4 bases, with 11 bases left in between. The CDR3 DNA is TGTGCCAGCAGTTACTCCACTAGCCGGGCAGATACGCAGTATTTT. It translates to CASSYSTSRADTQYF.

The rearrangement uses TRBV28 and TRBJ2-7, with 9 bases that match TRBD1. The V gene end was trimmed by 4 bases and the J gene end by 7 bases; junction bases not matched to a gene: 11. CDR3 size: 15 residues. Germline lookup yields CDR1 MDHEN and CDR2 SYDVKM. CDR3 bases: TGTGCCAGCAGTTCTACCGGGACAGGGCTTGGTGAGCAGTACTTC. It codes for CASSSTGTGLGEQYF.

V and J are TRBV4-1 and TRBJ1-6; TRBD1 matches 7 bases. Germline lookup yields CDR1 MGHRA and CDR2 YSYEKL. The CDR3 extends over 17 amino acids. The V gene end was trimmed by 1 base and the J gene end by 9 bases; junction bases not matched to a gene: 12. This CDR3 is CASSQGNPGTAVSPLHF. CDR3 DNA: TGCGCCAGCAGCCAAGGGAATCCCGGGACAGCCGTTTCACCCCTCCACTTT.

This sequence joins TRBV19 and TRBJ2-7, with a weak D call TRBD1 (6 bases). Trimming removed 3 bases from V and 0 bases from J, with 9 bases in between. The CDR3 runs to 14 residues. Per germline, CDR1 LNHDA and CDR2 SQIVND (reference sequence). Here the CDR3 reads CASSIRTVSYEQYF. For the CDR3, the DNA is TGTGCCAGTAGTATCCGGACAGTCTCCTACGAGCAGTACTTC.

This chain links TRBV14 with TRBJ2-5, with 9 bases lining up with TRBD1. J gave up 5 bases and V 2 bases, and 9 bases lay outside the gene matches. CDR3 length: 16 residues. CDR1 is SGHDN, CDR2 FVKESK, per germline. Here the CDR3 reads CASSQTGTGFRETQYF. The CDR3 DNA is TGTGCCAGCAGCCAAACCGGGACAGGGTTTCGGGAGACCCAGTACTTC.

The rearrangement links TRBV18 to TRBJ1-1, with 9 bases fitting TRBD1. The V gene end was trimmed by 3 bases and the J gene end by 1 base; junction bases not matched to a gene: 3. There are 15 residues in the CDR3. Germline CDR1 is KGHSH and CDR2 is LQKENI. CDR3 DNA sequence: TGTGCCAGCTCACCGTTGGGACAGGGGAACACTGAAGCTTTCTTT. It translates to CASSPLGQGNTEAFF.

This clone was seen a single time. This chain uses TRBV3-1 (or the pseudogene TRBV3-2) with TRBJ2-2, with 14 bases aligning to TRBD2. The germline V gene has CDR1 LGHDT and CDR2 YNNKEL (reference sequence). The junction had 13 bases not matched to a gene; V was cut back by 3 bases and J by 10 bases. The CDR3 spans 18 residues. This CDR3 is CASSQPGLAGATAPELFF. In DNA form, the CDR3 reads TGTGCCAGCAGCCAGCCGGGACTAGCGGGGGCCACCGCCCCGGAGCTGTTTTTT.

The chain has TRBV2 and TRBJ2-7, with no clear D. The V gene's germline CDR1 is SNHLY and CDR2 FYNNEI. This CDR3 is built from 12 residues. The V gene lost 6 bases and the J gene lost 3 bases, with 9 bases spanning the gap. The CDR3 DNA sequence: TGTGCCAGCAGCTACCTAAGCTACGAGCAGTACTTC. Translated, it gives CASSYLSYEQYF.

The chain joins TRBV6-2 or TRBV6-3 to TRBJ2-7; D ambiguous. Germline assignment: CDR1 MNHEY and CDR2 SVGEGT. The CDR3 extends over 12 amino acids. V shed 0 bases and J shed 6 bases, with 6 bases lying between them. The CDR3 sequence is CASSYSIGEQYF. In DNA form, the CDR3 reads TGTGCCAGCAGTTACTCGATCGGCGAGCAGTACTTC.

This clone was picked up one time. V and J are TRBV5-1 and TRBJ1-6; 8 bases are shared with TRBD1. Germline V lookup: CDR1 SGHRS, CDR2 YFSETQ. There are 14 residues in the CDR3. Trimming at V came to 9 bases and at J to 7 bases, leaving 9 bases not matched to a gene. The CDR3 region is CATRRGQENSPLHF. CDR3 bases: TGCGCCACGAGGCGGGGACAGGAGAATTCACCCCTCCACTTT.

This sequence joins TRBV5-1 and TRBJ2-1; a possible D gene is TRBD2 (6 bases). V was clipped by 7 bases and J by 6 bases, with 17 bases between them. Per the germline V gene, CDR1 is SGHRS and CDR2 is YFSETQ. The CDR3 runs to 14 residues. DNA for the CDR3: TGCGCCAGCTCCCCGGAGGGCTTTTTCAATGAGCAGTTCTTC. This gives the protein CASSPEGFFNEQFF.

The CDR3 loop is CASSRVATNEKLFF. The CDR3 nucleotides read TGTGCCAGCAGCCGGGTGGCGACTAATGAAAAACTGTTTTTT. V and J are TRBV5-6 and TRBJ1-4; D unresolved. This CDR3 spans 14 amino acids. The germline V gene has CDR1 SGHDT and CDR2 YYEEEE. V gave up 4 bases and J gave up 2 bases, with 9 bases separating them.

The chain recombines TRBV5-8 with TRBJ2-1, with a tentative D call TRBD1 (5 bases). Germline loops: CDR1 SGHTS, CDR2 YDEGEE. The CDR3 is 16 residues long. V lost 0 bases and J 2 bases, leaving 12 bases between the germline ends. CDR3 residues: CASSLGGTDPYNEQFF. The CDR3 DNA is TGTGCCAGCAGCTTGGGGGGCACCGACCCCTACAATGAGCAGTTCTTC.

The V call is TRBV5-8, the J call TRBJ1-5; D gene unclear. CDR1 is SGHTS, CDR2 YDEGEE, per germline. The CDR3 contains 14 residues. The V gene lost 4 bases and the J gene lost 0 bases, with 8 bases spanning the gap. Here the CDR3 DNA reads TGTGCCAGCAGCATCGGGGTTAGCAATCAGCCCCAGCATTTT. Amino acids: CASSIGVSNQPQHF.

This clone occurred a few times. This chain joins TRBV5-4 and TRBJ1-1; 8 nucleotides line up with TRBD1. Looked up from germline, CDR1 is SGHNT and CDR2 is YYREEE (reference sequence). The CDR3 spans 14 residues. V dropped 2 bases and J dropped 12; count of bases not matched to a gene: 12. CDR3 sequence (DNA): TGTGCCAGCAGCTTCCAGGGGGCGCCCTCTCGTACTTTCTTT. This encodes CASSFQGAPSRTFF.

The rearrangement links TRBV30 to TRBJ1-2; 7 bases line up with TRBD1. CDR1 is GTSNPN and CDR2 is SVGIG in the germline V gene (reference sequence). This CDR3 contains 14 residues. After removal of 2 bases from V and 3 bases from J, the junction contained 6 bases not matched to a gene. CDR3 nucleotide sequence: TGTGCCTGGAGTATGAGGGGGCGAGACTATGGCTACACCTTC. Translation gives CAWSMRGRDYGYTF.

Notes on this clone: The identical CDR3 is also encoded by other nucleotide sequences in the sample. The chain links TRBV7-9 to TRBJ2-5; weak D call: TRBD2 (6 bases). The V and J ends lost 4 bases and 1 base respectively, with 13 bases between them. Germline V gives CDR1 SEHNR, CDR2 FQNEAQ (reference sequence). There are 15 residues in the CDR3. The CDR3: CASSSSGGFQETQYF. The CDR3 nucleotides are TGTGCCAGCAGCTCGAGTGGGGGGTTCCAAGAGACCCAGTACTTC.

V is TRBV30 and J is TRBJ1-2; 9 nucleotides line up with TRBD1. The CDR3 contains 12 residues. V lost 5 bases, J lost 5 bases, and 3 bases stayed unmatched. The germline gives CDR1 GTSNPN, CDR2 SVGIG (reference sequence). In DNA, the CDR3 is TGTGCCTGGGCGGGACAGGGTTATGGCTACACCTTC. It is translated as CAWAGQGYGYTF.

V and J are TRBV12-3 or TRBV12-4 and TRBJ2-7, with 7 bases lining up with TRBD1. Trimming cost V 6 bases and J 7 bases; bases outside gene matches: 9. This CDR3 spans 13 amino acids. CDR3 region: CASRNDRAGEQYF. DNA of the CDR3: TGTGCCAGCAGAAATGACAGGGCAGGGGAGCAGTACTTC.

The rearrangement links TRBV6-5 to TRBJ1-1; D is unresolved. The CDR3 covers 14 residues. V was cut by 7 bases and J by 1 base, with 13 bases left in between. Germline CDR1 and CDR2: MNHEY and SVGAGI. DNA for the CDR3: TGTGCCAGCAAGGCTAGGCAGAGGAACACTGAAGCTTTCTTT. Protein sequence: CASKARQRNTEAFF.

V is TRBV7-9 and J is TRBJ1-1; the match to TRBD1 covers 7 bases. The CDR3 sequence is 17 residues long. Germline trimming cut 2 bases from V and 5 bases from J; bases unmatched to any gene: 14. Germline CDR1 is SEHNR and CDR2 is FQNEAQ (reference sequence). The CDR3 region has the DNA TGTGCCAGCAGCTTATTAGGGGGCGGTTTTTTATTGACTGAAGCTTTCTTT. Translation: CASSLLGGGFLLTEAFF. The complete variable domain, with remaining parts taken from reference TRBV7-9 and TRBJ1-1, reads DTGVSQNPRHKITKRGQNVTFRCDPISEHNRLYWYRQTLGQGPEFLTYFQNEAQLEKSRLLSDRFSAERPKGSFSTLEIQRTEQGDSAMYLCASSLLGGGFLLTEAFFGQGTRLTVV.

The gene calls are TRBV18 and TRBJ2-2, with D tentatively TRBD1 (6 bases). Germline CDR1 is KGHSH and CDR2 is LQKENI. V was trimmed by 4 bases and J by 4 bases, leaving 13 bases between them. The CDR3 spans 15 residues. The CDR3 protein is CASSRVQGRTGELFF. The DNA of the CDR3 is TGTGCCAGCTCACGTGTACAGGGTCGCACCGGGGAGCTGTTTTTT.